This T cell receptor beta chain was sequenced during a study of T-cell reconstitution after alpha-beta-depleted transplantation in children. Researchers prepared the TCRbeta library using unique molecular identifiers, the study reports. TCRdb ran MiXCR on the PCR reads and lists one entry per CDR3 protein. This table has more than 450,000 distinct CDR3 sequences, approximately 16% appearing once. The material sequenced was PBMCs from the stem cell graft donor, taken from the stem cell graft. The receptor comes from a human donor who donated a stem cell graft to a child with acute lymphoblastic leukemia.

Written as DNA, the CDR3 is TGTGCCAGCAGTTTAGATGACAGGGGGACCGAGCAGTACTTC. It yields the protein CASSLDDRGTEQYF. V is TRBV12-3 or TRBV12-4 and J is TRBJ2-7; TRBD1 matches 9 bases. The length of the CDR3 is 14 residues. The J segment lost 6 bases and the V segment lost 1 base, leaving 4 bases of the junction unmatched.